A single sample is the source of the 7 T cell receptor beta chains below, sequenced in a study of response to subunit inactivated influenza vaccine listed by TCRdb under 2018. Library generation was performed with RT-PCR. The sequencing machine was an Illumina HiSeq 2500. TCRdb reanalyzed the raw reads on its own, using fastp at Q25 for trimming and MiXCR for clone calling, and kept in-frame beta chains. Rows are combined by CDR3 protein, so each entry shows the most common genes and DNA. The sample includes around 250,000 distinct CDR3 sequences, with 10% to 15% observed a single time. The top ten clones comprise over 6.5% of the sample. The material sequenced was non-naive T cells sorted from PBMCs, taken around 14 days before vaccination. Explained via the paper, the cell subset or site label denotes: memory T cell fraction. Source of these receptors: a man aged 45-65 years who received an inactivated influenza vaccine. Donor details come from another sample of the same person, matched by shared clones.

The V and J genes are TRBV7-9 and TRBJ2-4; no definite D call. CDR3 length equals 16 residues. Trimming took off 3 bases at V and 0 bases at J, with 12 bases between the two ends. The germline CDR1 and CDR2 sequences are SEHNR and FQNEAQ (reference sequence). The CDR3 is CASSFLGDLAKNIQYF. In nucleotides, the CDR3 is TGTGCCAGCAGCTTCTTAGGTGACCTAGCCAAAAACATTCAGTACTTC.

This clonotype was seen a handful of times. This chain links TRBV28 with TRBJ2-3, with TRBD2 identical over 9 bases. V shed 2 bases and J 5 bases; nucleotides not matched to a gene: 5. Germline V CDR1 and CDR2: MDHEN, SYDVKM. The CDR3 covers 15 residues. The CDR3, as DNA: TGTGCCAGCAGTTTAAGGCGGGGGGGCAAAGATACGCAGTATTTT. Translated, it gives CASSLRRGGKDTQYF.

The chain joins TRBV10-3 to TRBJ1-2; TRBD1 is a possible D gene (6 bases). Germline V gives CDR1 ENHRY, CDR2 SYGVKD. Trimming removed 0 bases at V and 4 bases at J, with 12 bases between. The CDR3 contains 15 residues. The CDR3 is CAISESGGRTYGYTF. CDR3 DNA sequence: TGTGCCATCAGTGAGTCGGGGGGGCGGACCTATGGCTACACCTTC.

This clonotype was seen a handful of times. This rearrangement joins TRBV10-3 to TRBJ2-2, with a possible D match to TRBD1 (6 bases). This CDR3 comprises 14 residues. With 3 bases removed from V and 5 bases from J, the gap between germline ends came to 10 bases. The germline V gene has CDR1 ENHRY and CDR2 SYGVKD. The CDR3 DNA sequence: TGTGCCATCAGTGACCAGGGGCGGACCGGGGAGCTGTTTTTT. This gives the protein CAISDQGRTGELFF.

This clonotype was seen ten or more times. The CDR3 sequence: CSALRGGSGNTIYF. CDR3 coding DNA: TGCAGTGCCTTGAGAGGGGGCTCTGGAAACACCATATATTTT. The V gene is TRBV20-1, the J gene TRBJ1-3; a weak D match, TRBD1 (6 bases). This CDR3 contains 14 residues. Trimming pared 6 bases from V and 0 bases from J, leaving 12 bases between. Germline CDR1 DFQATT, CDR2 SNEGSKA (reference sequence).

This clonotype was seen at least ten times. The chain carries TRBV5-5 and TRBJ1-5; possibly TRBD1 for D (5 bases). CDR1 SGHKS and CDR2 YYEKEE come from the germline V gene (reference sequence). This CDR3 is 16 amino acids long. V was trimmed by 5 bases and J by 0 bases, leaving 15 bases between them. The CDR3 region has the DNA TGTGCCAGCAGTTTTTTGTCGGGGGATAGCAATCAGCCCCAGCATTTT. Translating gives CASSFLSGDSNQPQHF.

The rearrangement joins TRBV9 to TRBJ2-2; perhaps TRBD2 as D (7 bases). This CDR3 contains 16 residues. Germline assignment: CDR1 SGDLS and CDR2 YYNGEE. Trimming took 4 bases from V and 6 from J, leaving 19 bases between them. The CDR3 DNA follows: TGTGCCAGCAGCCCAACGGGGGGCGTTAGCGCCGGGGAGCTGTTTTTT. Encoded protein: CASSPTGGVSAGELFF.